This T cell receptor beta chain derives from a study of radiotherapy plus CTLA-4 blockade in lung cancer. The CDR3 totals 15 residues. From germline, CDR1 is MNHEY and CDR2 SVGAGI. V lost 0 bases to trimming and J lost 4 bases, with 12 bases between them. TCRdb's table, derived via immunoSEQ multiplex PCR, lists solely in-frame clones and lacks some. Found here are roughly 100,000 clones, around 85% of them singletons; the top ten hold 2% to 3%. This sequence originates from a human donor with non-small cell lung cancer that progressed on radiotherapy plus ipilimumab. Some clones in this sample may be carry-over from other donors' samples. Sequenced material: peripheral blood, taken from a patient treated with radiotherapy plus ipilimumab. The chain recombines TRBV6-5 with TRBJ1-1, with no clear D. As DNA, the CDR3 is TGTGCCAGCAGTTACTCTGGCGGGGAGGGCACTGAAGCTTTCTTT. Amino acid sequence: CASSYSGGEGTEAFF.